Listed below are T cell receptor beta chains from one sample, sequenced in a study of shared clonotypes between healthy human individuals. Repertoires were generated with immunoSEQ multiplex PCR, while TCRdb's copy carries only in-frame clones and drops some. The table lists about 380,000 clones, about 96% of them singletons. Sequences were obtained from memory CD8+ T cells sorted from blood. The receptors come from a man aged 30 to 39 in good health. The CDR3 runs from the conserved cysteine through the conserved F or W. D genes are given only for firm matches. Clone size is stated in some rows and not others, as once, few, many or a class when expanded.

j_call clone_size d_call v_call cdr3_nt cdr3_aa
TRBJ2-5 . TRBD2 TRBV18 TGTGCCAGCTCACCATTAGCGGGAGGGAACCAAGAGACCCAGTACTTC CASSPLAGGNQETQYF
TRBJ2-5 . . TRBV29-1 TGCAGCGTTGATGGGGGGGCCCGGGAGACCCAGTACTTC CSVDGGARETQYF
TRBJ2-7 . TRBD1 TRBV5-1 TGCGCCAGCCGCAGTTCGACAGGGTCCTACGAGCAGTACTTC CASRSSTGSYEQYF
TRBJ1-1 . TRBD1 TRBV28 TGTGCCAGCAGTGGGACAGGTGAAGCTTTCTTT CASSGTGEAFF
TRBJ2-7 . TRBD1 TRBV9 TGTGCCAGCAGCGTGGGGACAGCCTACGAGCAGTACTTC CASSVGTAYEQYF
TRBJ2-1 . . TRBV5-4 TGTGCCAGCAGCTTGCCCGGGACTTCCTACAATGAGCAGTTCTTC CASSLPGTSYNEQFF
TRBJ2-5 once TRBD1 TRBV6-5 TGTGCCAGCAGTTACTCGACCGGACAGGGGGGGACCCAGTACTTC CASSYSTGQGGTQYF
TRBJ2-7 . . TRBV5-5 TGTGCCAGCAGCTTGGAACAGGGCTACGAGCAGTACTTC CASSLEQGYEQYF
TRBJ2-2 . . TRBV7-3 TGTGCCAGCAGCTTAAGGGCGACGAACACCGGGGAGCTGTTTTTT CASSLRATNTGELFF
TRBJ2-1 . TRBD1 TRBV5-1 TGCGCCAGCAGCTCAAGTACAGGGGCGAGCTACAATGAGCAGTTCTTC CASSSSTGASYNEQFF
TRBJ2-7 . TRBD2 TRBV5-1 TGCGCCAGCAGCTGGGGACTATCCTACGAGCAGTACTTC CASSWGLSYEQYF
TRBJ2-7 . . TRBV10-3 TGTGCCATCAGTGAGTCGTTTGGGTCCTACGAGCAGTACTTC CAISESFGSYEQYF
TRBJ2-1 . . TRBV6-5 TGTGCCAGCAGTTACTCGCCTAGCACCCACTACAATGAGCAGTTCTTC CASSYSPSTHYNEQFF
TRBJ2-5 . TRBD1 TRBV7-6 TGTGCCAGCAGCTTAGCATGGGCGACAGGGCAAGAGACCCAGTACTTC CASSLAWATGQETQYF
TRBJ2-7 . . TRBV5-1 TGCGCCAGCAGCTTGGTGGCGGGACGGACCTCCTACGAGCAGTACTTC CASSLVAGRTSYEQYF
TRBJ2-5 . . TRBV10-3 TGTGCCACCGCTCTCAGGGCTCAAGAGACCCAGTACTTC CATALRAQETQYF
TRBJ1-2 few . TRBV7-9 TGTGCCGTTCGGGAAGGCTACACCTTC CAVREGYTF
TRBJ2-1 . . TRBV7-2 TGTGCCAGCAGCTTAGACACTCGTGAGCAGTTCTTC CASSLDTREQFF
TRBJ1-1 . . TRBV6-1 TGTGCCAGCAGAAGGGGAAACACTGAAGCTTTCTTT CASRRGNTEAFF
TRBJ1-5 . TRBD1 TRBV10-3 TGTGCCATCAGTCTTACAGGGGGCGAACAGCCCCAGCATTTT CAISLTGGEQPQHF
TRBJ1-3 once . TRBV9 TGTGCCAGCAGCGTGGCAGGCGGAAACACCATATATTTT CASSVAGGNTIYF
TRBJ2-7 . . TRBV28 TGTGCCAGCAGTCCATATTTGCCTAAGGGTTCCTACGAGCAGTACTTC CASSPYLPKGSYEQYF
TRBJ1-6 . TRBD1 TRBV6-5 TGTGCCAGCAGCTACGGTGGCAGGGGGAATTCACCCCTCCACTTT CASSYGGRGNSPLHF
TRBJ1-2 . . TRBV5-1 TGCGCCAGCAGAGGGGTGAGCTATGGCTACACCTTC CASRGVSYGYTF
TRBJ2-7 once TRBD1 TRBV2 TGTGCCAGCAAGGGGGCGAATTACGAGCAGTACTTC CASKGANYEQYF
TRBJ2-2 once . TRBV18 TGTGCCAGCCACCGGGTTGGGGGCACCGGGGAGCTGTTTTTT CASHRVGGTGELFF
TRBJ2-3 . . TRBV5-4 TGTGCCAGCAGCTGGAGAGCATTGTCAGATACGCAGTATTTT CASSWRALSDTQYF
TRBJ1-5 . . TRBV4-1 TGCGCCAGCAGCCAAGTTTTCCCCCCGGGGGCGGGGGCGGGCAATCAGCCCCAGCATTTT CASSQVFPPGAGAGNQPQHF
TRBJ1-1 . . TRBV6-1 TGTGCCAGCAGTGAACAGGCTTACACTGAAGCTTTCTTT CASSEQAYTEAFF
TRBJ2-3 . TRBD1 TRBV5-1 TGCGCCAGCAGCCCCACAGCCCGGGACAGTTTCACAGATACGCAGTATTTT CASSPTARDSFTDTQYF
TRBJ2-7 . . TRBV4-2 TGTGCCAGCAGCCAAGGGATTGCGGGCGAGCAGTACTTC CASSQGIAGEQYF
TRBJ1-4 . TRBD1 TRBV5-5 TGTGCCAGCAGCACTCAACCGGGGACAGGGGTAGAAAAACTGTTTTTT CASSTQPGTGVEKLFF
TRBJ2-2 . . TRBV10-3 TGTGCCATCAGTGTTTATGGCGGGGAGCTGTTTTTT CAISVYGGELFF
TRBJ2-7 . TRBD1 TRBV10-3 TGTGCCATCAGTGTCCCCTCCGACAGGGGCGGCGAGCAGTACTTC CAISVPSDRGGEQYF
TRBJ1-5 once . TRBV5-1 TGCGCCAGCAGCTTGCAGGGCAATCAGCCCCAGCATTTT CASSLQGNQPQHF
TRBJ2-7 . . TRBV5-8 TGTGCCAGCAGCTTGGGGGTCTACGAGCAGTACTTC CASSLGVYEQYF
TRBJ2-1 . TRBD1 TRBV2 TGTGCCAGCAATAGCGACAGGGAAGATGAGCAGTTCTTC CASNSDREDEQFF
TRBJ2-7 . . TRBV19 TGTGCCAGTAGTATTATCGGGGCGGCCTTCTACGAGCAGTACTTC CASSIIGAAFYEQYF
TRBJ2-7 . . TRBV20-1 TGCAGTGCTAGAGTTAGCTACGAGCAGTACTTC CSARVSYEQYF
TRBJ1-5 . . TRBV28 TGTGCCAGCAGAAGAAGTCTCAATCAGCCCCAGCATTTT CASRRSLNQPQHF
TRBJ2-2 . . TRBV7-9 TGTGCCAGCAGCGCGTCCACCGGGGAGCTGTTTTTT CASSASTGELFF
TRBJ1-2 once . TRBV30 TGTGCCTGGGGACCGTGGGATGGCTACACCTTC CAWGPWDGYTF
TRBJ2-6 . TRBD2 TRBV6-1 TGTGCCAGCAGTGCATTAGGGACTAGCGGGACCAGCTCTGGGGCCAACGTCCTGACTTTC CASSALGTSGTSSGANVLTF
TRBJ2-5 . . TRBV5-6 TGTGCCAGCAGCCGGGCGGAGACCCAGTACTTC CASSRAETQYF
TRBJ1-1 . . TRBV5-5 TGTGCCAGCAGCTTGGCAGGAGGGAACACTGAAGCTTTCTTT CASSLAGGNTEAFF
TRBJ2-5 . . TRBV25-1 TGTGCCAGCACTACCGCGGAAGAGACCCAGTACTTC CASTTAEETQYF
TRBJ2-3 . . TRBV30 TGTGCCTGGATCCGGTTCCCAGGGGGCACAGATACGCAGTATTTT CAWIRFPGGTDTQYF
TRBJ2-3 . . TRBV4-2 TGTGCCAGCAGCCAAGACACTATTAGTACAGATACGCAGTATTTT CASSQDTISTDTQYF
TRBJ1-2 . . TRBV27 TGTGCCAGCAGTCCCGCCTCGACTTTCTATGGCTACACCTTC CASSPASTFYGYTF
TRBJ1-1 . . TRBV6-1 TGTGCCAGCGGGACGGCCACTGAAGCTTTCTTT CASGTATEAFF